This T cell receptor (beta chain) is drawn from a study of cytomegalovirus exposure and HLA in healthy donors. PCR employed 60 Vbeta and 13 Jbeta primers. Using immunoSEQ multiplex PCR, the repertoire was profiled, and TCRdb retains in-frame clones only, with some absent. The sample lists approximately 110,000 clones, about 76% occurring once. General study findings and limits: What was likely a sequencing artifact was a cluster of highly shared sequence variants.

Worth noting for this clone: No antigen is known for it.

The CDR3 consists of 16 residues. V lost 3 bases and J 0 bases, leaving 12 bases between the germline ends. Germline CDR1 and CDR2: LNHDA and SQIVND (reference sequence). The chain couples TRBV19 to TRBJ1-5; the D gene is possibly TRBD1 (6 bases). Sequencing was done on a sample of PBMCs. This sequence was found in a woman aged 55 to 70 in good health and CMV-seropositive. Written as DNA, the CDR3 is TGTGCCAGTAGTATGTTCGGACAGACTAGCAATCAGCCCCAGCATTTT. Its protein is CASSMFGQTSNQPQHF.